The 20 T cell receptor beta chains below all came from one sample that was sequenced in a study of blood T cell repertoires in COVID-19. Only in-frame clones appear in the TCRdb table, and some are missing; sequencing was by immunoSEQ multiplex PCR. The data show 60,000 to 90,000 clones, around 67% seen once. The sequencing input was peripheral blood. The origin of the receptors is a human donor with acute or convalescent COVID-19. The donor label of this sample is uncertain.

In nucleotides, the CDR3 is TGTGCCAGTAGTATAGGGGGGACAGCGAACACTGAAGCTTTCTTT. Its protein is CASSIGGTANTEAFF. The rearrangement links TRBV19 to TRBJ1-1, with 7 positions matching TRBD1. From germline, CDR1 is LNHDA and CDR2 SQIVND (reference sequence). The CDR3 extends over 15 amino acids. V lost 1 base to trimming and J lost 1 base; unmatched junction nucleotides: 3.

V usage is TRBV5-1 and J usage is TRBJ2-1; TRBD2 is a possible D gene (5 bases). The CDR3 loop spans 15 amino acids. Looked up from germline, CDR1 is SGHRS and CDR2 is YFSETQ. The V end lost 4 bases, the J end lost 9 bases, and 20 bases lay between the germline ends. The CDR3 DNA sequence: TGCGCCAGCAGCGCGGACTCCCCCCCAACGGGTGAGCAGTTCTTC. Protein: CASSADSPPTGEQFF.

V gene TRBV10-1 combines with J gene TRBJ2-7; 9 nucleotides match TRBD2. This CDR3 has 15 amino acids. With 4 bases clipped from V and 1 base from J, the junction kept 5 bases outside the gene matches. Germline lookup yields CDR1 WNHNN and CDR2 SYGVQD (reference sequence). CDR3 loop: CASSGEAGGSYEQYV. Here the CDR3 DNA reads TGCGCCAGCAGTGGGGAAGCGGGGGGATCCTACGAGCAGTACGTC.

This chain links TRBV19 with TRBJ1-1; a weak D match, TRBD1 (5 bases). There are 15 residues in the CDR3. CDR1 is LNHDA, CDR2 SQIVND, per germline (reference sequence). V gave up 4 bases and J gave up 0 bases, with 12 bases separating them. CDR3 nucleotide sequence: TGTGCCAGTAGTAGGGCAGGGCTCATGAACACTGAAGCTTTCTTT. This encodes CASSRAGLMNTEAFF.

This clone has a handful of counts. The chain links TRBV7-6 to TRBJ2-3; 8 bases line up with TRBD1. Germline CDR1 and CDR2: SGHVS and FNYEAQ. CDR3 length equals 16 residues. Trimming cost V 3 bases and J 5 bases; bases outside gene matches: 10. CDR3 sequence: CASSFTGQGTGDTQYF. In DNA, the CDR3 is TGTGCCAGCAGCTTTACTGGACAGGGAACCGGAGATACGCAGTATTTT.

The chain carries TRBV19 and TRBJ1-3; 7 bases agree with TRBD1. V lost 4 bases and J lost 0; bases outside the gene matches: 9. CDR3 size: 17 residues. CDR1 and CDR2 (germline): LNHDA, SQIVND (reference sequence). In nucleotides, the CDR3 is TGTGCCAGTAGTAGTGGGGGACAGCCGAACTCTGGAAACACCATATATTTT. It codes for CASSSGGQPNSGNTIYF.

CDR3 sequence reads: CASSRAWDRVETQYF. In nucleotides, the CDR3 is TGTGCCAGTAGCAGGGCCTGGGACAGGGTTGAGACCCAGTACTTC. The chain carries TRBV19 and TRBJ2-5; 9 positions match TRBD1. There are 15 residues in the CDR3. The V segment lost 6 bases and the J segment 5 bases; nucleotides outside the gene matches: 10. The germline V gene has CDR1 LNHDA and CDR2 SQIVND (reference sequence).

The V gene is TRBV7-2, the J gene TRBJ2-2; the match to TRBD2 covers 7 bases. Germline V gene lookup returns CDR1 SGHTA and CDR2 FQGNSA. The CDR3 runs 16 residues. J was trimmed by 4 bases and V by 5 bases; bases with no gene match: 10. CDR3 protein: CASSPAAGEGTGELFF. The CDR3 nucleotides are TGTGCCAGCAGCCCAGCGGCGGGAGAAGGCACCGGGGAGCTGTTTTTT.

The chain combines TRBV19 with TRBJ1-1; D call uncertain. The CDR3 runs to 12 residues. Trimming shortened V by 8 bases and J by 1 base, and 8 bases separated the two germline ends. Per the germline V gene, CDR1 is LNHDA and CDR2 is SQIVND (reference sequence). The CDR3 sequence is CASLNRNTEAFF. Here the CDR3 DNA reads TGTGCCAGTCTCAACAGGAACACTGAAGCTTTCTTT.

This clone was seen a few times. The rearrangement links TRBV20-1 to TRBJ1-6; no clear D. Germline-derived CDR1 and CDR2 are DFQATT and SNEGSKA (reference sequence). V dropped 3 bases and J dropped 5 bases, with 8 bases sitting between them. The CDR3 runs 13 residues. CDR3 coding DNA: TGCAGTGCTAGTCGGGGTAATAATTCACCCCTCCACTTT. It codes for CSASRGNNSPLHF.

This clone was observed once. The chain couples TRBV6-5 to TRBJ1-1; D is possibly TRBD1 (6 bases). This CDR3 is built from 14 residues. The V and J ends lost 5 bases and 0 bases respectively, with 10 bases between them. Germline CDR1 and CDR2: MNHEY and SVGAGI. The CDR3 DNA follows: TGTGCCAGCAGTATACAGGGCTTGAACACTGAAGCTTTCTTT. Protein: CASSIQGLNTEAFF.

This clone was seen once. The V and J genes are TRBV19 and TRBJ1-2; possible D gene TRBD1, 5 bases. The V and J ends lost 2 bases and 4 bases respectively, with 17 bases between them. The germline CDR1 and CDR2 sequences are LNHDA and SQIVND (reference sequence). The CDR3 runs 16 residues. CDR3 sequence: CASSIRTGVPIYGYTF. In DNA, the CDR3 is TGTGCCAGTAGTATACGGACGGGGGTGCCCATCTATGGCTACACCTTC.

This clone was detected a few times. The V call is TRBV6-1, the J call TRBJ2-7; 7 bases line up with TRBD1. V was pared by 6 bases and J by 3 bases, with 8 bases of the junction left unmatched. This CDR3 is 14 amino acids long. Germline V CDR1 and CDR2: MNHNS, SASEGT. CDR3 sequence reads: CASRTSRDSYEQYV. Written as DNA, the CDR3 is TGTGCCAGCAGAACCTCCCGGGACAGCTACGAGCAGTACGTC.

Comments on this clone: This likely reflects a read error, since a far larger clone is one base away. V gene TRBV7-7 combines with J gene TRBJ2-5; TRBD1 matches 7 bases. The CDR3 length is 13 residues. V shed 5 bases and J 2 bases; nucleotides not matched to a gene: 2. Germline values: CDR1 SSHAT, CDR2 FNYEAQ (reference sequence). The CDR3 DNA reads TGTGCCAGCAGCCCGGGACAGCAAGAGACCCAGTACTTC. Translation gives CASSPGQQETQYF.

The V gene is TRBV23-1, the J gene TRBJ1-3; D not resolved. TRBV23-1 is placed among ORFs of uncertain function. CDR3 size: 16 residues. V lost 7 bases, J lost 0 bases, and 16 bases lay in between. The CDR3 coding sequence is TGCGCCAGCAACCCACGACAAGTCTGCTCTGGAAACACCATATATTTT. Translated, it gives CASNPRQVCSGNTIYF.

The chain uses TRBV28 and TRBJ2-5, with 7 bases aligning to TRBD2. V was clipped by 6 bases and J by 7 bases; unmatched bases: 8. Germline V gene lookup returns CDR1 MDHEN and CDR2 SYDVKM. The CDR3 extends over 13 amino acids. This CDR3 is CASRPGGDGTQYF. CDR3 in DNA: TGTGCCAGCAGGCCTGGGGGGGATGGGACCCAGTACTTC.

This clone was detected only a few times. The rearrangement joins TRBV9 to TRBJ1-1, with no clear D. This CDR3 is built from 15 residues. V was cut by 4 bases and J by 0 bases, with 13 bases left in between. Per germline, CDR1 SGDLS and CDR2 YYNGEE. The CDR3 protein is CASSPRGQVNTEAFF. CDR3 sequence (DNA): TGTGCCAGCAGCCCCCGCGGGCAAGTGAACACTGAAGCTTTCTTT.

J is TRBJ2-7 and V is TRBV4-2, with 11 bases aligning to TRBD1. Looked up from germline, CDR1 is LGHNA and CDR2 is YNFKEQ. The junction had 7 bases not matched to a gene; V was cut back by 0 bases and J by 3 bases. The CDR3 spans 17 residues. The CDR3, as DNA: TGTGCCAGCAGCCAAGAGGGACAGGGGGATGGCTTCTACGAGCAGTACTTC. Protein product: CASSQEGQGDGFYEQYF.

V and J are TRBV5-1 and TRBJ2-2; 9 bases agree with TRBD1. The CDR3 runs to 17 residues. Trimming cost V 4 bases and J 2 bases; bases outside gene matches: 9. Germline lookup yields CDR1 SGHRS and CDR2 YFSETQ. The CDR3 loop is CASSLPLGQGNTGELFF. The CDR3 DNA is TGCGCCAGCAGCCTTCCTCTGGGACAGGGAAACACCGGGGAGCTGTTTTTT.

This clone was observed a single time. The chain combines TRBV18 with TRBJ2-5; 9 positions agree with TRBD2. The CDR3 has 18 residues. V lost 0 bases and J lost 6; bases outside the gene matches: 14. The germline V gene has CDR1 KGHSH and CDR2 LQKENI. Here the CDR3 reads CASSPPLAGTPGGKTQYF. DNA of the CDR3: TGTGCCAGCTCACCACCCCTAGCGGGAACCCCAGGGGGGAAGACCCAGTACTTC.